These T cell receptor beta chains were read from a single sample in a study of blood T cell repertoires in COVID-19. Profiled with immunoSEQ multiplex PCR; TCRdb holds only in-frame clones, not every one. The table lists 150,000 to 200,000 clones, under 85% of them singletons, with approximately 9.4% in the top ten. Sample: peripheral blood. The receptors shown here come from a woman aged 80 or older with acute or convalescent COVID-19. CDR3s leave out the opening cysteine and the closing phenylalanine or tryptophan. Fields, in order: V gene, J gene, CDR3 protein.

V: TRBV5-1
J: TRBJ2-5
CDR3: ASSPGLADQETQY

V: TRBV27
J: TRBJ2-3
CDR3: ATRGDFTDTQY

V: TRBV5-6
J: TRBJ1-3
CDR3: ASSKAGQYGNTIY

V: TRBV14
J: TRBJ1-1
CDR3: ASSQVVLLNTEAF

V: TRBV11-3
J: TRBJ2-1
CDR3: ASSRGGQSPTHEQF

V: TRBV3-1/TRBV3-2
J: TRBJ1-1
CDR3: ASSPSGLEAF

V: TRBV9
J: TRBJ2-1
CDR3: ASSVRAGGGNEQF

V: TRBV5-4
J: TRBJ2-1
CDR3: ASSPGGSGRNEQF

V: TRBV19
J: TRBJ1-2
CDR3: ASSIGAGALRYGYT

V: TRBV28
J: TRBJ1-1
CDR3: AGRGSGRRTEAF

V: TRBV5-4
J: TRBJ2-1
CDR3: ASSLGTPTYNEQF

V: TRBV5-4
J: TRBJ2-1
CDR3: ASSYWDSNEQF

V: TRBV4-1
J: TRBJ2-1
CDR3: ASSQDPTSLEQF

V: TRBV24-1
J: TRBJ2-1
CDR3: ATSEGQGAGEQF

V: TRBV5-4
J: TRBJ1-5
CDR3: ASSQGPGQGHLGQPQH

V: TRBV5-1
J: TRBJ2-2
CDR3: ASSLAQGAGELF

V: TRBV10-1
J: TRBJ2-3
CDR3: ASSESGIDTQY

V: TRBV5-1
J: TRBJ2-1
CDR3: ASSLEGVGGRNEQF

V: TRBV5-8
J: TRBJ2-3
CDR3: ASSPQGRNTQY

V: TRBV28
J: TRBJ1-5
CDR3: ASIRAGGPNQPQH

V: TRBV3-1/TRBV3-2
J: TRBJ2-6
CDR3: ASSLRWRLPSGANVLT

V: TRBV7-2
J: TRBJ2-5
CDR3: ASSLVGTGRETQY

V: TRBV6-5
J: TRBJ2-7
CDR3: ASSYSMRGHYYEQY

V: TRBV7-3
J: TRBJ2-1
CDR3: ASSSAGTNYNEQF

V: TRBV5-5
J: TRBJ2-7
CDR3: ASGGTGFSYEQY

V: TRBV27
J: TRBJ1-5
CDR3: ASSTLDRAGQPQH

V: TRBV19
J: TRBJ1-6
CDR3: ASSISQNYNSPLH

V: TRBV18
J: TRBJ1-3
CDR3: ASSLDRAYSGNTIY

V: TRBV9
J: TRBJ1-3
CDR3: ASSGRAAGGNTIY

V: TRBV2
J: TRBJ1-2
CDR3: ASSEDIQGYT

V: TRBV30
J: TRBJ2-7
CDR3: AWSVIREQY

V: TRBV29-1
J: TRBJ1-4
CDR3: SVRQGPYEKLF

V: TRBV19
J: TRBJ1-4
CDR3: ASSLQGRVEKLF

V: TRBV18
J: TRBJ1-6
CDR3: ASSPFNSYHYNSPLH

V: TRBV11-3
J: TRBJ1-2
CDR3: ASSLDRGYGYT

V: TRBV9
J: TRBJ2-1
CDR3: ASGTASGLVGEQF

V: TRBV24-1
J: TRBJ2-1
CDR3: ATSDPYNEQF

V: TRBV5-1
J: TRBJ2-3
CDR3: ASSSEADTQY

V: TRBV6-1
J: TRBJ1-5
CDR3: ASSEADSADRGILDNQPQH

V: TRBV4-3
J: TRBJ2-7
CDR3: ASSQDHHFRSYEQY

V: TRBV10-1
J: TRBJ2-3
CDR3: ASSERGKSTDTQY